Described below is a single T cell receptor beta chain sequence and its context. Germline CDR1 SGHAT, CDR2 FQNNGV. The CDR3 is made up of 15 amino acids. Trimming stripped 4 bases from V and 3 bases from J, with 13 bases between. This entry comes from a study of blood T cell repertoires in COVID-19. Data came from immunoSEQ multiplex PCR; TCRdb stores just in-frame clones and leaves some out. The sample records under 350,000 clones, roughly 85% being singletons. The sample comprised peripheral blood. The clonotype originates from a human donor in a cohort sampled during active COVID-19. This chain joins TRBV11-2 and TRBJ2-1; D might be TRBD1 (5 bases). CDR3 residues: CASSYRQRIYNEQFF. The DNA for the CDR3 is TGTGCCAGCAGCTACCGACAGAGGATCTACAATGAGCAGTTCTTC.